Detailed here is one T cell receptor beta chain. Its antigen specificity is not known. One base away there is no much larger clone; base qualities are not given. This specimen belongs to a study of blood T cell repertoires in COVID-19 (TCRdb year 2020). Regarding the study in general: Samples covering the acute and convalescent phases of COVID-19 were provided by collaborators in the United States, Italy and Spain. Subjects who had been exposed to COVID-19, were actively infected with it, or had recovered from it provided the deeply sampled blood TCRbeta repertoires that made up the dataset. The samples were drawn from the first 160 participants of the ongoing ImmuneRACE study and from 1,254 subjects provided by 6 global collaborators. The material from the prospective study consisted of cDNA or gDNA derived from T cells, B-cell-depleted T cells, or PBMCs. Where available, HLA class I and class II types were obtained from metadata supplied by the sample provider rather than from assay-based typing. A de-identified subject ID, COVID-19 status, age in years and sex were almost always included in the sample metadata. The repertoires were released in a freely available public database intended as a resource for research on the immune response to SARS-CoV-2. Summary of the overall study and its limitations: Clinical and demographic metadata were provided uncurated, with the amount varying by source and participant.

Whole blood was collected in K2EDTA tubes by collaborating institutions according to the institutions' own protocols. For TCRbeta analysis, collaborator samples were shipped as frozen whole blood, as isolated PBMCs, or as DNA extracted from either sample type. The immunoSEQ Assay, a bias-controlled multiplex PCR, was used to amplify TCRbeta CDR3 regions from genomic DNA. The published analysis was carried out like this. Within the assay, amplification of reference gene primers was used to estimate how many nucleated cells each sample contained. To quantify the absolute abundance of each unique TCRbeta CDR3 rearrangement, sequence reads were collapsed and filtered. For each sample, productive Simpson clonality was calculated by taking the square root of Simpson's diversity index across productive rearrangements. The table was pulled from immuneACCESS by TCRdb, which kept in-frame rearrangements only. Such tables lose some clones; where checked, under half of the loss comes from unresolved V genes, and the rest has no known cause. The V and J calls and the clone size are those of that table, but D and trimming were determined from the DNA. The sample table holds approximately 140,000 clones, of which around 85% were seen once. Clones ranked in the top ten supply roughly 17% of the sample.

Counted from cysteine to phenylalanine, this CDR3 has 14 amino acids. This entry keeps only the CDR3 DNA: 42 bases, framed from base 1. As encoded in the germline V gene (reference sequence), CDR1 is MNHNY while CDR2 is SVGAGI. At the junction V is shortened by 3 bases and J by 0 bases, with 9 bases in between. Sequenced input: peripheral blood. This TCR was sampled from a woman of 80 years or more with acute or convalescent COVID-19. The chain uses TRBV6-6 and TRBJ2-7, and the D gene may be TRBD2, 6 bases matching. The CDR3 region reads CASSYGGTSYEQYF. The sequenced DNA: TGTGCCAGCAGTTATGGCGGGACCTCCTACGAGCAGTACTTC.